One and the same sample provided the 31 T cell receptor beta chains below, sequenced in a study of blood T cell repertoires in COVID-19. Repertoires were generated with immunoSEQ multiplex PCR, while TCRdb's copy carries only in-frame clones and drops some. The table records roughly 93,000 clones, over 70% of them present only once. Material: peripheral blood. These receptors originate from a woman of 80 years or more with acute or convalescent COVID-19.

The rearrangement joins TRBV2 to TRBJ2-2; possible D gene TRBD1, 6 bases. V dropped 6 bases and J dropped 4 bases, with 9 bases sitting between them. The germline gives CDR1 SNHLY, CDR2 FYNNEI. This CDR3 is 13 amino acids long. This CDR3 is CASSRTVTGELFF. Written as DNA, the CDR3 is TGTGCCAGCAGCCGGACAGTCACCGGGGAGCTGTTTTTT.

The genes are TRBV18 and TRBJ1-3; D is ambiguous. This CDR3 has 15 amino acids. The germline gives CDR1 KGHSH, CDR2 LQKENI. V gave up 6 bases and J gave up 0 bases, with 12 bases separating them. The CDR3 sequence: CASSLTEVSGNTIYF. CDR3 coding DNA: TGTGCCAGCTCTTTGACCGAGGTCTCTGGAAACACCATATATTTT.

DNA for the CDR3: TGTGCCAGCAGTTTACGAAACCCTAGCGGGGGCCAAGAGACCCAGTACTTC. Amino acids: CASSLRNPSGGQETQYF. The rearrangement joins TRBV27 to TRBJ2-5, with 10 bases fitting TRBD2. Trimming cost V 2 bases and J 1 base; bases outside gene matches: 7. Germline CDR1 and CDR2: MNHEY and SMNVEV (reference sequence). The CDR3 has 17 amino acids.

V gene TRBV5-6 combines with J gene TRBJ1-4, with TRBD1 matching 9 bases. The trim removed 5 bases at V and 8 bases at J, leaving 7 bases unmatched. The CDR3 is 14 amino acids. Germline V gene sequence: CDR1 SGHDT, CDR2 YYEEEE. The CDR3 reads CASSFGTGNEKLFF. The DNA of the CDR3 is TGTGCCAGCAGTTTCGGGACAGGGAACGAAAAACTGTTTTTT.

CDR3 residues: CASSSGSGNEKLFF. As DNA, the CDR3 is TGTGCCAGCAGCTCCGGGTCGGGGAACGAAAAACTGTTTTTT. V and J are TRBV7-9 and TRBJ1-4; unclear D gene. Germline CDR1 reads SEHNR; CDR2 reads FQNEAQ (reference sequence). V shed 4 bases and J shed 8 bases, with 14 bases lying between them. The CDR3 is 14 amino acids.

The chain joins TRBV10-3 to TRBJ1-5; D not certain. V was shortened by 3 bases and J by 0 bases, with 6 bases between the two germline ends. Germline V gene sequence: CDR1 ENHRY, CDR2 SYGVKD. The CDR3 is 14 residues long. CDR3 in DNA: TGTGCCATCAGTGACTACAGTAGCAATCAGCCCCAGCATTTT. This codes for CAISDYSSNQPQHF.

This chain links TRBV7-2 with TRBJ1-4, with D perhaps TRBD1 (5 bases). This CDR3 contains 14 residues. Germline V gives CDR1 SGHTA, CDR2 FQGNSA. V was shortened by 7 bases and J by 8 bases, with 17 bases between the two germline ends. The CDR3 DNA is TGTGCCAGCACCTCTCCGGGACTGCAGGAAAAACTGTTTTTT. Amino acids: CASTSPGLQEKLFF.

This CDR3 reads CASSFRQGWEQFF. CDR3 DNA sequence: TGTGCCAGCAGTTTCAGACAGGGCTGGGAGCAGTTCTTC. The rearrangement joins TRBV27 to TRBJ2-1; 7 bases fit TRBD1. CDR1 and CDR2 from the germline V gene are MNHEY and SMNVEV (reference sequence). The CDR3 contains 13 residues. The V and J ends lost 3 bases and 10 bases, in that order; junction bases with no gene match: 6.

In its sample, this clone was seen a few times. The chain combines TRBV19 with TRBJ2-2; 12 nucleotides align to TRBD1. After removal of 9 bases from V and 9 bases from J, the junction contained 11 bases not matched to a gene. CDR1 LNHDA and CDR2 SQIVND come from the germline V gene (reference sequence). This CDR3 has 15 amino acids. The CDR3 spells CASLNPGQGARELFF. The CDR3 DNA reads as TGTGCCAGCTTAAATCCGGGACAGGGGGCAAGGGAGCTGTTTTTT.

The chain uses TRBV6-5 and TRBJ2-6; D gene ambiguous. CDR3 length: 13 amino acids. Trimming took off 11 bases at V and 3 bases at J, with 11 bases between the two ends. Germline CDR1 and CDR2: MNHEY and SVGAGI. For the CDR3, the DNA is TGTGCCGCCAGGTTCGATGGGGCCAACGTCCTGACTTTC. Translating gives CAARFDGANVLTF.

V and J are TRBV18 and TRBJ2-1; 9 nucleotides match TRBD1. Trimming at V came to 6 bases and at J to 5 bases, leaving 8 bases not matched to a gene. The CDR3 sequence is 15 residues long. Germline V gene lookup returns CDR1 KGHSH and CDR2 LQKENI. CDR3 protein: CASSPRDRVNNEQFF. CDR3 sequence (DNA): TGTGCCAGCTCCCCCCGGGACAGGGTTAACAATGAGCAGTTCTTC.

The chain has TRBV7-3 and TRBJ2-1, with 7 bases matching TRBD2. The V gene's germline CDR1 is SGHTA and CDR2 FQGTGA. The CDR3 totals 16 residues. Germline trimming cut 2 bases from V and 6 bases from J; bases unmatched to any gene: 10. CDR3 DNA: TGTGCCAGCAGCTTAGGGGGACTAAACCCTCGCAATGAGCAGTTCTTC. Protein sequence: CASSLGGLNPRNEQFF.

V and J are TRBV7-3 and TRBJ1-5; D perhaps matches TRBD1 (5 bases). CDR3 length equals 10 residues. Trimming took 10 bases from V and 9 from J, leaving 10 bases between them. In germline, CDR1 is SGHTA, CDR2 FQGTGA. CDR3 in DNA: TGTGCCACGACCGGGGGGCCCCAGCATTTT. Protein: CATTGGPQHF.

This chain connects TRBV27 to TRBJ1-3, with 7 bases lining up with TRBD1. The V segment lost 6 bases and the J segment 0 bases; nucleotides outside the gene matches: 5. The V gene's germline CDR1 is MNHEY and CDR2 SMNVEV (reference sequence). The CDR3 consists of 15 residues. The CDR3 reads CASRPDRSSGNTIYF. The CDR3 DNA reads as TGTGCCAGCAGACCGGACAGGAGCTCTGGAAACACCATATATTTT.

This rearrangement joins TRBV4-3 to TRBJ2-5; a possible D gene is TRBD2 (6 bases). Germline V gene data show CDR1 as LGHNA and CDR2 as YSLEER. The CDR3 spans 16 residues. Trimming pared 4 bases from V and 2 bases from J, leaving 17 bases between. Here the CDR3 DNA reads TGCGCCAGCAGCCCCCAATGGGCGGGGTCACAAGAGACCCAGTACTTC. Translating gives CASSPQWAGSQETQYF.

The chain uses TRBV4-1 and TRBJ1-3; D may be TRBD1 (6 bases). Germline lookup yields CDR1 MGHRA and CDR2 YSYEKL. The CDR3 runs 20 residues. V lost 0 bases, J lost 0 bases, and 21 bases lay in between. CDR3 DNA: TGCGCCAGCAGCCAAGATCAACAGGGTCCGACCCGGGTCTCTGGAAACACCATATATTTT. Protein product: CASSQDQQGPTRVSGNTIYF.

J is TRBJ2-2 and V is TRBV6-2 or TRBV6-3; D perhaps matches TRBD2 (6 bases). Trimming took 0 bases from V and 5 from J, leaving 13 bases between them. The CDR3 spans 16 residues. CDR1 and CDR2 (germline): MNHEY, SVGEGT. The CDR3 DNA sequence: TGTGCCAGCAGTTACTCTGGGGCAGGGAGGACCGGGGAGCTGTTTTTT. Amino acid sequence: CASSYSGAGRTGELFF.

The chain couples TRBV5-4 to TRBJ1-4; D is unresolved. The germline CDR1 and CDR2 sequences are SGHNT and YYREEE (reference sequence). V gave up 4 bases and J gave up 3 bases, with 16 bases separating them. This CDR3 region has 16 residues. The DNA for the CDR3 is TGTGCCAGCAGCCCGACTCTCGGGGAATCTAATGAAAAACTGTTTTTT. This gives the protein CASSPTLGESNEKLFF. Full variable domain (rest looked up from reference TRBV5-4 and TRBJ1-4): ETGVTQSPTHLIKTRGQQVTLRCSSQSGHNTVSWYQQALGQGPQFIFQYYREEENGRGNFPPRFSGLQFPNYSSELNVNALELDDSALYLCASSPTLGESNEKLFFGSGTQLSVL.

The chain is built from TRBV2 and TRBJ1-1; 8 positions agree with TRBD1. The germline V gene has CDR1 SNHLY and CDR2 FYNNEI. Unmatched junction bases numbered 9, after V lost 10 bases and J lost 5 bases. The CDR3 has 13 residues. The CDR3 region is CATRAGGWTEAFF. The CDR3 nucleotides read TGTGCCACAAGGGCAGGGGGCTGGACTGAAGCTTTCTTT.

V and J are TRBV7-6 and TRBJ2-3; possibly TRBD1 for D (6 bases). CDR3 length: 16 amino acids. Trimming cost V 1 base and J 2 bases, with 13 bases left between them. Germline CDR1 reads SGHVS; CDR2 reads FNYEAQ. The CDR3 reads CASSLGWGRVTDTQYF. CDR3 bases: TGTGCCAGCAGCTTAGGATGGGGGCGGGTCACAGATACGCAGTATTTT.

The chain joins TRBV28 to TRBJ1-4; D is possibly TRBD1 (5 bases). CDR3 length: 14 residues. With 5 bases removed from V and 6 bases from J, the gap between germline ends came to 13 bases. Germline V gene lookup returns CDR1 MDHEN and CDR2 SYDVKM. For the CDR3, the DNA is TGTGCCAGCAGTCGACAGTCGGGGGATGAAAAACTGTTTTTT. Translating gives CASSRQSGDEKLFF.

The sample holds one count of this clone. The V and J genes are TRBV28 and TRBJ2-3; tentative D call: TRBD1 (6 bases). There are 16 residues in the CDR3. Germline V gene lookup returns CDR1 MDHEN and CDR2 SYDVKM. With 4 bases removed from V and 6 bases from J, the gap between germline ends came to 20 bases. The CDR3 reads CASSSAGTGDMDTQYF. DNA for the CDR3: TGTGCCAGCAGTTCCGCAGGGACCGGGGACATGGATACGCAGTATTTT.

A single count supports this clone. This sample also contains other DNA sequences that code for the same CDR3. CDR3 DNA: TGTGCCAGCAGCCCCGGGGAACAGGGAAAAACTGAAGCTTTCTTT. It specifies CASSPGEQGKTEAFF. This chain links TRBV28 with TRBJ1-1; D might be TRBD1 (6 bases). The CDR3 totals 15 residues. Trimming removed 6 bases at V and 5 bases at J, with 19 bases between. The germline V gene has CDR1 MDHEN and CDR2 SYDVKM. Supplemented by reference TRBV28 and TRBJ1-1, the full variable domain reads DVKVTQSSRYLVKRTGEKVFLECVQDMDHENMFWYRQDPGLGLRLIYFSYDVKMKEKGDIPEGYSVSREKKERFSLILESASTNQTSMYLCASSPGEQGKTEAFFGQGTRLTVV.

This clone was picked up one time. The chain has TRBV3-1 (or the pseudogene TRBV3-2) and TRBJ1-2; D gene uncertain. The germline V and J ends were trimmed by 2 bases and 0 bases, with 7 bases remaining between them. This CDR3 spans 14 amino acids. Looked up from germline, CDR1 is LGHDT and CDR2 is YNNKEL (reference sequence). DNA for the CDR3: TGTGCCAGCAGCCAATCTGTATCTAACTATGGCTACACCTTC. Its translation: CASSQSVSNYGYTF.

V usage is TRBV28 and J usage is TRBJ2-2; possible D gene TRBD2, 5 bases. Trimming left V 5 bases short and J 6 bases short, with 10 bases between. Germline CDR1 and CDR2: MDHEN and SYDVKM. This CDR3 is built from 13 residues. The CDR3 DNA is TGTGCCAGCAGTCCCGGGGTTGCCGGGGAGCTGTTTTTT. Translating gives CASSPGVAGELFF. The variable domain in full, completed from reference TRBV28 and TRBJ2-2, reads DVKVTQSSRYLVKRTGEKVFLECVQDMDHENMFWYRQDPGLGLRLIYFSYDVKMKEKGDIPEGYSVSREKKERFSLILESASTNQTSMYLCASSPGVAGELFFGEGSRLTVL.

The chain is built from TRBV5-1 and TRBJ2-1, with 8 bases matching TRBD1. Germline assignment: CDR1 SGHRS and CDR2 YFSETQ. Losses at the gene ends were 3 bases for V and 1 base for J; bases not matched to a gene: 3. The CDR3 runs 15 residues. CDR3 region: CASSSTGDSYNEQFF. The CDR3 DNA follows: TGCGCCAGCAGCTCGACAGGGGATTCCTACAATGAGCAGTTCTTC.

This clone was counted between two and nine times. The genes are TRBV27 and TRBJ1-2, with TRBD1 identical over 8 bases. The J segment lost 8 bases and the V segment lost 4 bases, leaving 9 bases of the junction unmatched. The CDR3 sequence is 14 residues long. Germline V gene lookup returns CDR1 MNHEY and CDR2 SMNVEV (reference sequence). CDR3 amino acids: CASSSMTGVNGYTF. The CDR3 DNA sequence: TGTGCCAGCAGTTCCATGACAGGGGTCAACGGCTACACCTTC.

The sample holds a few counts of this clone. The chain is built from TRBV28 and TRBJ1-2; 9 positions agree with TRBD1. The CDR3 sequence is 18 residues long. Germline trimming cut 5 bases from V and 0 bases from J; bases unmatched to any gene: 13. The germline CDR1 and CDR2 sequences are MDHEN and SYDVKM. Here the CDR3 DNA reads TGTGCCAGCAGTCCCCCCGGGACAGGGACACCCCCTAACTATGGCTACACCTTC. Translated: CASSPPGTGTPPNYGYTF.

The genes are TRBV4-1 and TRBJ1-4; D not certain. The CDR3 extends over 17 amino acids. V lost 2 bases and J 5 bases, leaving 18 bases between the germline ends. Germline CDR1 and CDR2: MGHRA and YSYEKL. Written as DNA, the CDR3 is TGCGCCAGCAGCCAACCCCGGGAAGGGAACCGGAATGAAAAACTGTTTTTT. Amino acid sequence: CASSQPREGNRNEKLFF.

The CDR3 sequence is CAGQASNYGYTF. CDR3 DNA sequence: TGTGCCGGACAGGCTTCTAACTATGGCTACACCTTC. The chain uses TRBV2 and TRBJ1-2; 7 bases match TRBD1. V was clipped by 11 bases and J by 0 bases; unmatched bases: 3. The CDR3 loop spans 12 amino acids. CDR1 is SNHLY and CDR2 is FYNNEI in the germline V gene.

The chain joins TRBV5-8 to TRBJ1-5; D ambiguous. Germline CDR1 is SGHTS and CDR2 is YDEGEE. The V gene lost 4 bases and the J gene lost 0 bases, with 11 bases spanning the gap. The CDR3 runs to 15 residues. The CDR3 bases are TGTGCCAGCAGCCCCCGAGGGTATAGCAATCAGCCCCAGCATTTT. Translation: CASSPRGYSNQPQHF.